This T cell receptor beta chain was recorded in a study of CD8+CD57+ T cells in acquired aplastic anemia. TCR beta VDJ and CDR3 profiles were obtained from a genomic DNA template. One entry per CDR3 protein results from TCRdb running MiXCR on the reads. The data hold approximately 170,000 distinct CDR3 sequences, with approximately 51% observed a single time. Patients picked for sequencing had shown CD8+CD57+ cell expansion detected by flow cytometry. CDR1 and CDR2 (germline): LNHDA, SQIVND (reference sequence). There are 13 residues in the CDR3. V lost 6 bases to trimming and J lost 7 bases, with 15 bases between them.

The clonotype was recovered from a human donor with aplastic anemia. Sample: sorted CD4+, CD8+, or CD8+CD57+ T cells (not recorded which) from PBMCs. The V and J genes are TRBV19 and TRBJ2-5; a weak D match, TRBD1 (6 bases). In DNA form, the CDR3 reads TGTGCCAGTAGCCGGGGACATCTTGGGACCCAGTACTTC. This codes for CASSRGHLGTQYF.